This paragraph reports one T cell receptor (beta chain). This sample was taken from a study of blood T cell repertoires in COVID-19. Study-wide background: Samples taken during acute and convalescent COVID-19 were collected in the United States, Italy and Spain.

Participants spanned ages about 18 to 100 years and resided in over 20 US areas. Recovered participants had two consecutive negative NP/OP PCR tests, healthcare professional clearance, or symptom resolution. Authors' processing steps: Reference gene primer amplification yielded estimated nucleated cell counts. TCRdb's copy holds only in-frame clones and misses some; the assay was immunoSEQ multiplex PCR. V and J calls and clone size are copied from that table; D and trimming were computed from the DNA. The table lists about 320,000 clones, approximately 90% of them singletons. This CDR3 region has 17 residues. Trimming removed 4 bases from V and 2 bases from J, with 21 bases in between. The germline V gene encodes CDR1 SGDLS and CDR2 YYNGEE.

The chain has TRBV9 and TRBJ2-5; TRBD2 is a possible D gene (6 bases). Sequenced sample: PBMCs or T cells enriched from blood (not recorded which). This sequence originates from a woman in her 30s who had recovered from COVID-19. CDR3 loop: CASSLSGGRGGQETQYF. The DNA of the CDR3 is TGTGCCAGCAGCCTCTCTGGGGGTAGAGGAGGGCAAGAGACCCAGTACTTC.